Shown below are 10 T cell receptor beta chains from a single sample sequenced in a study of CD8 T cells in ankylosing spondylitis. General study findings and limits: Seven or eight highly homologous variants formed a TCR beta motif that appeared characteristic of ankylosing spondylitis blood.

Antigens of these TCRs are unknown. TCRdb processed the 5' RACE reads anew with MiXCR; each CDR3 protein has one entry. Of about 440,000 distinct CDR3 sequences in the sample, over 15% are singletons; the top ten hold approximately 1%. The source material was blood, either unsorted or a sorted T cell fraction (not recorded which). The receptors were sampled from a male donor with ankylosing spondylitis.

This clonotype was counted between two and nine times. The CDR3 DNA reads TGCGCCAGCAGTGACAACGGGAGAAATTCACCCCTCCACTTT. It is translated as CASSDNGRNSPLHF. The V gene is TRBV10-2, the J gene TRBJ1-6; D is uncertain. Germline CDR1 and CDR2: WSHSY and SAAADI. The CDR3 consists of 14 residues. Trimming took 3 bases from V and 7 from J, leaving 10 bases between them.

This clonotype was seen at least ten times. The chain carries TRBV12-3 or TRBV12-4 and TRBJ1-2, with 9 nucleotides matching TRBD1. The CDR3 covers 13 residues. With V trimmed by 6 bases and J by 5 bases, 4 bases remained unmatched. The CDR3 coding sequence is TGTGCCAGCAGCCTCGGACAGGGGTATGGCTACACCTTC. Protein sequence: CASSLGQGYGYTF.

This chain uses TRBV5-5 with TRBJ2-1; D gene unclear. Trimming pared 2 bases from V and 7 bases from J, leaving 4 bases between. Germline-derived CDR1 and CDR2 are SGHKS and YYEKEE (reference sequence). CDR3 length equals 11 residues. DNA for the CDR3: TGTGCCAGCAGCTTACAGAATGAGCAGTTCTTC. The encoded protein is CASSLQNEQFF.

The rearrangement joins TRBV4-2 to TRBJ1-2; D is possibly TRBD1 (5 bases). The CDR3 length is 17 residues. Germline CDR1 is LGHNA and CDR2 is YNFKEQ. The V end lost 0 bases, the J end lost 4 bases, and 18 bases lay between the germline ends. The DNA of the CDR3 is TGTGCCAGCAGCCAAGATTTGTTGGGAGGACAATCCTATGGCTACACCTTC. It specifies CASSQDLLGGQSYGYTF.

This chain connects TRBV12-3 or TRBV12-4 to TRBJ1-1; tentative D call: TRBD1 (6 bases). The CDR3 is 13 amino acids. Trimming removed 7 bases from V and 4 bases from J, with 13 bases in between. The DNA for the CDR3 is TGTGCCAGCAACGGGGGGGCGGGCACTGAAGCTTTCTTT. Its protein product is CASNGGAGTEAFF.

The J gene is TRBJ2-7, the V gene TRBV7-6; 11 bases map to TRBD2. The V segment lost 5 bases and the J segment 7 bases; nucleotides outside the gene matches: 10. Per germline, CDR1 SGHVS and CDR2 FNYEAQ. The CDR3 spans 15 residues. The CDR3: CASSVTSGRGGEQYF. CDR3 DNA: TGTGCCAGCAGCGTTACTAGCGGGAGAGGCGGTGAGCAGTACTTC.

This clonotype was found a few times. The J gene is TRBJ2-3, the V gene TRBV10-3, with 11 positions matching TRBD2. J lost 2 bases, V lost 4 bases, and 2 bases had no gene match. This CDR3 is built from 15 residues. CDR1 and CDR2 from the germline V gene are ENHRY and SYGVKD. This CDR3 is CAISGLAGPTDTQYF. In DNA, the CDR3 is TGTGCCATCAGTGGACTAGCGGGGCCCACAGATACGCAGTATTTT.

This clonotype was counted many times. The rearrangement links TRBV5-1 to TRBJ2-5; D possibly corresponds to TRBD1 (5 bases). The CDR3 totals 11 residues. V was clipped by 7 bases and J by 7 bases, with 11 bases between them. The germline CDR1 and CDR2 sequences are SGHRS and YFSETQ. The CDR3 protein is CASSAQGTQYF. In DNA, the CDR3 is TGCGCCAGCTCTGCTCAGGGGACCCAGTACTTC.

This clonotype was counted a few times. This chain links TRBV9 with TRBJ1-2, with D possibly TRBD1 on 6 matching bases. Trimming removed 1 base from V and 3 bases from J, with 10 bases in between. CDR1 SGDLS and CDR2 YYNGEE come from the germline V gene. The length of the CDR3 is 14 residues. Here the CDR3 reads CASSVQGFDYGYTF. CDR3 coding DNA: TGTGCCAGCAGCGTACAGGGGTTCGACTATGGCTACACCTTC.

The chain is built from TRBV6-5 and TRBJ1-2; a weak D match, TRBD1 (5 bases). V was trimmed by 4 bases and J by 4 bases, leaving 25 bases between them. The CDR3 is made up of 18 amino acids. Germline CDR1 is MNHEY and CDR2 is SVGAGI. The CDR3 nucleotides are TGTGCCAGCAGTTCCCCGCGGGACGGGTCTCGGTTTGGCTATGGCTACACCTTC. It encodes CASSSPRDGSRFGYGYTF.